The 21 T cell receptor beta chains presented below share a single source sample, sequenced in a study of blood T cell repertoires in COVID-19. Sequenced by immunoSEQ multiplex PCR; TCRdb stores in-frame clones only, minus some. The sample comprises roughly 100,000 clones, 87% of which are singletons, and under 6.5% rests with the top ten. Sequencing was performed on peripheral blood. Receptor source: a woman aged 45 to 65 with COVID-19, enrolled during active disease.

This chain links TRBV14 with TRBJ2-7, with 7 bases aligning to TRBD1. Germline values: CDR1 SGHDN, CDR2 FVKESK. The CDR3 loop spans 15 amino acids. V shed 4 bases, J shed 9 bases, and the junction held 15 bases outside the gene matches. The CDR3 protein is CASSPRDRNPWRQYF. As DNA, the CDR3 is TGTGCCAGCAGCCCCCGGGACAGAAATCCCTGGCGGCAGTACTTC.

This clone was detected a few times. The identical CDR3 is also encoded by other nucleotide sequences in the sample. The V and J genes are TRBV7-2 and TRBJ2-5, with 7 bases aligning to TRBD2. CDR1 is SGHTA and CDR2 is FQGNSA in the germline V gene. V lost 2 bases and J lost 1; bases outside the gene matches: 1. This CDR3 is 14 amino acids long. DNA for the CDR3: TGTGCCAGCAGCTTAACGGGGGGCCAAGAGACCCAGTACTTC. Encoded protein: CASSLTGGQETQYF. Combining the CDR3 with reference TRBV7-2 and TRBJ2-5 gives the whole variable domain GAGVSQSPSNKVTEKGKDVELRCDPISGHTALYWYRQSLGQGLEFLIYFQGNSAPDKSGLPSDRFSAERTGGSVSTLTIQRTQQEDSAVYLCASSLTGGQETQYFGPGTRLLVL.

The rearrangement links TRBV24-1 to TRBJ2-5; 8 nucleotides agree with TRBD1. The CDR3 is 15 amino acids. Per the germline V gene, CDR1 is KGHDR and CDR2 is SFDVKD. Unmatched junction bases numbered 10, after V lost 5 bases and J lost 6 bases. CDR3 coding DNA: TGTGCCACCAGTGTCCCAGGACAGGGAGGACAGACCCAGTACTTC. Translation gives CATSVPGQGGQTQYF.

This sequence joins TRBV20-1 and TRBJ1-4; no definite D call. Germline-derived CDR1 and CDR2 are DFQATT and SNEGSKA (reference sequence). This CDR3 region has 11 residues. The CDR3 spells CSAGESEKLFF. The CDR3 DNA sequence: TGCAGCGCCGGGGAGTCTGAAAAACTGTTTTTT.

J is TRBJ1-6 and V is TRBV3-1 (or the pseudogene TRBV3-2), with D perhaps TRBD1 (6 bases). CDR1 LGHDT and CDR2 YNNKEL come from the germline V gene (reference sequence). CDR3 size: 15 residues. V was shortened by 5 bases and J by 10 bases, with 18 bases between the two germline ends. The CDR3 is CASSAPTGTSSPLHF. CDR3 in DNA: TGTGCCAGCAGCGCACCGACAGGTACAAGCTCACCCCTCCACTTT.

This chain joins TRBV4-1 and TRBJ1-2; no definite D call. Trimming took off 4 bases at V and 0 bases at J, with 9 bases between the two ends. Per germline, CDR1 MGHRA and CDR2 YSYEKL. The length of the CDR3 is 14 residues. The DNA of the CDR3 is TGCGCCAGCAGCCGCGACACTTCTAACTATGGCTACACCTTC. Residues: CASSRDTSNYGYTF.

The CDR3 spells CASSQSRDSPSYEQYF. CDR3 DNA: TGCGCCAGCAGCCAAAGTCGGGACTCCCCCTCCTACGAGCAGTACTTC. The chain is built from TRBV4-3 and TRBJ2-7; weak D call: TRBD2 (6 bases). Trimming removed 2 bases at V and 0 bases at J, with 14 bases between. Germline loops: CDR1 LGHNA, CDR2 YSLEER. The CDR3 has 16 amino acids.

The rearrangement uses TRBV5-6 and TRBJ2-7; the D gene is possibly TRBD2 (6 bases). Trimming removed 7 bases from V and 6 bases from J, with 17 bases in between. This CDR3 has 13 amino acids. CDR1 is SGHDT and CDR2 is YYEEEE in the germline V gene. CDR3 amino acids: CASYPRGGSEQYF. CDR3 DNA sequence: TGTGCCAGCTACCCCCGTGGAGGGAGCGAGCAGTACTTC.

V gene TRBV24-1 combines with J gene TRBJ2-5; no firm D call. The CDR3 is 13 residues long. Between the trimmed V and J ends, which lost 5 bases and 5 bases, there was a span of 11 bases. Germline lookup yields CDR1 KGHDR and CDR2 SFDVKD. The CDR3 DNA reads TGTGCCACCAGTGCAACAGATAGGGAGACCCAGTACTTC. It encodes CATSATDRETQYF.

V usage is TRBV4-3 and J usage is TRBJ2-3; TRBD2 matches 8 bases. V dropped 0 bases and J dropped 5; count of bases not matched to a gene: 7. The CDR3 consists of 16 residues. Germline V CDR1 and CDR2: LGHNA, YSLEER. CDR3 coding DNA: TGCGCCAGCAGCCAAGACGCCGGGGGGGCCGGAGATACGCAGTATTTT. Its translation is CASSQDAGGAGDTQYF.

The chain carries TRBV4-1 and TRBJ2-5, with D possibly matching TRBD2 (5 bases). CDR1 and CDR2 (germline): MGHRA, YSYEKL. V was shortened by 2 bases and J by 3 bases, with 16 bases between the two germline ends. This CDR3 contains 16 residues. CDR3: CASSQRIGESEETQYF. DNA of the CDR3: TGCGCCAGCAGCCAACGCATTGGGGAGTCCGAAGAGACCCAGTACTTC.

The rearrangement uses TRBV19 and TRBJ2-7; 13 nucleotides match TRBD2. Trimming cost V 9 bases and J 0 bases; bases outside gene matches: 8. Germline CDR1 and CDR2: LNHDA and SQIVND (reference sequence). This CDR3 is 16 amino acids long. CDR3 coding DNA: TGTGCCAGCGAACTAGCGGGGGGGCGGAGCTCCTACGAGCAGTACTTC. Translation: CASELAGGRSSYEQYF.

The CDR3 nucleotides are TGTGCCACCAGCTTATCCCCAGACAGGGGAAACTATGGCTACACCTTC. The encoded protein is CATSLSPDRGNYGYTF. The V call is TRBV15, the J call TRBJ1-2; 8 bases are a match to TRBD1. CDR3 length equals 16 residues. J was trimmed by 2 bases and V by 5 bases; bases with no gene match: 10. CDR1 is LNHNV and CDR2 is YYDKDF in the germline V gene (reference sequence).

The CDR3 coding sequence is TGTGCCAGCAGTTACGCAGGGGAGGGTCCGGCTGAAGCTTTCTTT. Its translation is CASSYAGEGPAEAFF. This rearrangement joins TRBV6-6 to TRBJ1-1, with D possibly matching TRBD1 (6 bases). CDR1 is MNHNY and CDR2 is SVGAGI in the germline V gene (reference sequence). The V end lost 2 bases, the J end lost 6 bases, and 16 bases lay between the germline ends. The CDR3 length is 15 residues.

DNA of the CDR3: TGTGCCAGCAGCTTAGCGGGACTAGCTTCGGAGACCCAGTACTTC. It yields the protein CASSLAGLASETQYF. The chain uses TRBV7-2 and TRBJ2-5, with 9 bases lining up with TRBD2. Germline trimming cut 0 bases from V and 5 bases from J; bases unmatched to any gene: 4. Germline-derived CDR1 and CDR2 are SGHTA and FQGNSA. The CDR3 covers 15 residues.

V gene TRBV5-4 combines with J gene TRBJ1-1, with TRBD1 matching 7 bases. Unmatched junction bases numbered 2, after V lost 0 bases and J lost 3 bases. The CDR3 length is 14 residues. From germline, CDR1 is SGHNT and CDR2 YYREEE (reference sequence). The CDR3 sequence: CASSLDRGDTEAFF. In DNA form, the CDR3 reads TGTGCCAGCAGCTTGGACAGGGGAGACACTGAAGCTTTCTTT.

The chain combines TRBV30 with TRBJ2-5, with 7 positions matching TRBD1. V lost 4 bases to trimming and J lost 3 bases; unmatched junction nucleotides: 2. Germline-derived CDR1 and CDR2 are GTSNPN and SVGIG (reference sequence). The CDR3 has 12 residues. The DNA of the CDR3 is TGTGCCTGGACCGGGACAGAAGAGACCCAGTACTTC. Its protein product is CAWTGTEETQYF.

The V and J genes are TRBV24-1 and TRBJ2-3, with 13 bases lining up with TRBD2. The trim removed 5 bases at V and 1 base at J, leaving 2 bases unmatched. The CDR3 length is 16 residues. Germline CDR1 and CDR2: KGHDR and SFDVKD. Here the CDR3 DNA reads TGTGCCACCAGTGGACTAGCGGGGGGTCGCACAGATACGCAGTATTTT. It codes for CATSGLAGGRTDTQYF.

CDR3 DNA: TGTGCCTGGAGTGTGGGGGTGGTCGGGGGCTCCTATAATTCACCCCTCCACTTT. Translation gives CAWSVGVVGGSYNSPLHF. The chain recombines TRBV30 with TRBJ1-6; D is perhaps TRBD1 (5 bases). Trimming took off 0 bases at V and 0 bases at J, with 15 bases between the two ends. Germline V gene lookup returns CDR1 GTSNPN and CDR2 SVGIG (reference sequence). The CDR3 totals 18 residues. Filled out from reference TRBV30 and TRBJ1-6, the complete variable domain reads SQTIHQWPATLVQPVGSPLSLECTVEGTSNPNLYWYRQAAGRGLQLLFYSVGIGQISSEVPQNLSASRPQDRQFILSSKKLLLSDSGFYLCAWSVGVVGGSYNSPLHFGNGTRLTVT.

For this clone: A read error may be the cause here, since a much bigger clone is one base away. V is TRBV9 and J is TRBJ2-7; 8 bases map to TRBD1. Per the germline V gene, CDR1 is SGDLS and CDR2 is YYNGEE. The J segment lost 5 bases and the V segment lost 5 bases, leaving 3 bases of the junction unmatched. The CDR3 has 12 residues. The CDR3 sequence is CASSLTGDEQYF. The CDR3 nucleotides read TGTGCCAGCAGTTTGACAGGGGACGAGCAGTACTTC.

This clone is a singleton in its sample. The CDR3 DNA follows: TGTGCCTCAGGGCAGGGACTAGCCTATGAGCAGTTCTTC. As protein: CASGQGLAYEQFF. The chain recombines TRBV6-5 with TRBJ2-1, with 9 bases matching TRBD2. V dropped 11 bases and J dropped 8; count of bases not matched to a gene: 10. Germline assignment: CDR1 MNHEY and CDR2 SVGAGI. This CDR3 is built from 13 residues.